This T cell receptor beta chain came from a study of OX40 agonist ivuxolimab in advanced cancers. Sampling of blood occurred at baseline, cycle 4 day 1, and cycle 7 day 1. Study-wide points: Expanded clones were, on average, more numerous among CD8+ T cells than CD4+.

J lost 6 bases, V lost 3 bases, and 4 bases had no gene match. The CDR3 consists of 14 residues. Germline CDR1 is KGHSH and CDR2 is LQKENI. The assay was immunoSEQ multiplex PCR, and TCRdb's table has in-frame clones only and misses some. This table has under 80,000 clones, more than 75% appearing once. Comments on this clone: As yet, its antigen is unknown.

The chain is built from TRBV18 and TRBJ2-7; 11 bases are shared with TRBD2. The specimen comprised CD4+ or CD8+ T cells sorted from blood, sampled in a trial of the OX40 agonist ivuxolimab. This receptor was identified in an adult with an advanced solid tumor such as melanoma, head and neck, liver or kidney cancer. The CDR3: CASSPTSGSSEQYF. CDR3 nucleotides: TGTGCCAGCTCACCTACTAGCGGGAGTTCCGAGCAGTACTTC.